A single sample gave rise to the 24 T cell receptor beta chains below, sequenced in a study of blood T cell repertoires in COVID-19. Assay: immunoSEQ multiplex PCR; the TCRdb copy retains only in-frame clones and omits some. The table shows 40,000 to 50,000 clones, with 80% to 90% occurring only once. The source material was peripheral blood. These receptors all come from a human donor in a cohort sampled during active COVID-19. The donor label of this sample is uncertain.

The rearrangement links TRBV5-1 to TRBJ1-5, with D maybe TRBD1 (5 bases). Germline CDR1 and CDR2: SGHRS and YFSETQ. CDR3 size: 16 residues. Trimming removed 0 bases at V and 9 bases at J, with 19 bases between. The CDR3, as DNA: TGCGCCAGCAGCTTGGGGCCGGGACGGGAGAATTTGCCCCAGCATTTT. As protein: CASSLGPGRENLPQHF.

The CDR3 is CASSLGGGDGYTF. For the CDR3, the DNA is TGTGCCAGCAGTTTAGGGGGGGGAGACGGCTACACCTTC. This chain uses TRBV28 with TRBJ1-2; weak D call: TRBD1 (5 bases). The length of the CDR3 is 13 residues. V was clipped by 2 bases and J by 8 bases, with 12 bases between them. Germline CDR1 is MDHEN and CDR2 is SYDVKM.

The V call is TRBV2, the J call TRBJ1-5; a weak D match, TRBD1 (5 bases). Trimming cost V 6 bases and J 8 bases, with 17 bases left between them. The germline V gene has CDR1 SNHLY and CDR2 FYNNEI. This CDR3 comprises 14 residues. The DNA for the CDR3 is TGTGCCAGCAGCTCAAGGGGCCGTGGAGAGCCCCAGCATTTT. Encoded protein: CASSSRGRGEPQHF.

V usage is TRBV27 and J usage is TRBJ1-2; 9 bases map to TRBD1. The CDR3 runs to 15 residues. Germline-derived CDR1 and CDR2 are MNHEY and SMNVEV (reference sequence). V gave up 1 base and J gave up 8 bases; unmatched junction bases: 8. The CDR3 sequence: CASSLWGQGIGGYTF. The CDR3 DNA reads TGTGCCAGCAGTTTATGGGGACAGGGAATAGGGGGCTACACCTTC.

V gene TRBV5-6 combines with J gene TRBJ1-6; possibly TRBD1 for D (6 bases). The CDR3 extends over 15 amino acids. Trimming left V 0 bases short and J 10 bases short, with 14 bases between. The germline V gene encodes CDR1 SGHDT and CDR2 YYEEEE. The chain's CDR3 is CASSLGGQPASPLHF. CDR3 DNA: TGTGCCAGCAGCTTGGGGGGGCAGCCGGCGTCACCCCTCCACTTT.

V usage is TRBV6-2 or TRBV6-3 and J usage is TRBJ1-2; no firm D call. V lost 3 bases and J 6 bases, leaving 11 bases between the germline ends. Germline V gene lookup returns CDR1 MNHEY and CDR2 SVGEGT. The CDR3 sequence is 13 residues long. CDR3 bases: TGTGCCAGCAGTTATTCCGAGGTAGATGGCTACACCTTC. Translating gives CASSYSEVDGYTF.

The chain employs TRBV4-1 and TRBJ1-5; D unclear. Germline-derived CDR1 and CDR2 are MGHRA and YSYEKL. Trimming cost V 0 bases and J 6 bases, with 24 bases left between them. The CDR3 has 19 residues. CDR3 coding DNA: TGCGCCAGCAGCCAAGATTCAGGCGGGTCCAGGTTGGTAAGTCAGCCCCAGCATTTT. It yields the protein CASSQDSGGSRLVSQPQHF.

The CDR3 here is CASSRDRGGNQPQHF. The CDR3 nucleotides are TGTGCCAGCAGCCGAGACAGGGGAGGCAATCAGCCCCAGCATTTT. The chain combines TRBV3-1 (or the pseudogene TRBV3-2) with TRBJ1-5, with 8 bases matching TRBD1. The germline CDR1 and CDR2 sequences are LGHDT and YNNKEL (reference sequence). The CDR3 covers 15 residues. V lost 4 bases, J lost 2 bases, and 4 bases stayed unmatched.

The chain carries TRBV4-2 and TRBJ1-4, with D unclear. CDR3 length: 14 residues. Trimming stripped 6 bases from V and 8 bases from J, with 16 bases between. The V gene's germline CDR1 is LGHNA and CDR2 YNFKEQ. The CDR3 nucleotides read TGTGCCAGCAGACCCTTCGGGGAAGGCGAAAAACTGTTTTTT. It yields the protein CASRPFGEGEKLFF.

The chain carries TRBV2 and TRBJ2-1; 9 bases fit TRBD1. Germline V gene data show CDR1 as SNHLY and CDR2 as FYNNEI. The ends lost 6 bases at V and 4 bases at J; junction bases unmatched: 4. This CDR3 is 14 amino acids long. In DNA, the CDR3 is TGTGCCAGCAGCCGGGACAGGGTATACAATGAGCAGTTCTTC. Its translation is CASSRDRVYNEQFF.

The V and J genes are TRBV7-8 and TRBJ2-4, with 7 bases that match TRBD2. The CDR3 runs to 15 residues. V gave up 1 base and J gave up 9 bases; unmatched junction bases: 9. Germline CDR1 is SGHVS and CDR2 is FQNEAQ. CDR3 sequence reads: CASSLGEGIMGIQYF. The CDR3 DNA reads TGTGCCAGCAGCTTAGGGGAGGGAATCATGGGCATTCAGTACTTC. Supplemented by reference TRBV7-8 and TRBJ2-4, the full variable domain reads GAGVSQSPRYKVAKRGQDVALRCDPISGHVSLFWYQQALGQGPEFLTYFQNEAQLDKSGLPSDRFFAERPEGSVSTLKIQRTQQEDSAVYLCASSLGEGIMGIQYFGAGTRLSVL.

The gene calls are TRBV16 and TRBJ1-2, with unresolved D. Germline-derived CDR1 and CDR2 are KGHSY and FQNENV. V was clipped by 2 bases and J by 4 bases, with 14 bases between them. The CDR3 length is 15 residues. In DNA form, the CDR3 reads TGTGCCAGCAGCCAAAAGGGCGGGTTTATCTATGGCTACACCTTC. Translating gives CASSQKGGFIYGYTF. Using reference TRBV16 and TRBJ1-2 for the parts outside the CDR3, the full variable domain is GEEVAQTPKHLVRGEGQKAKLYCAPIKGHSYVFWYQQVLKNEFKFLISFQNENVFDETGMPKERFSAKCLPNSPCSLEIQATKLEDSAVYFCASSQKGGFIYGYTFGSGTRLTVV.

J is TRBJ1-6 and V is TRBV12-3 or TRBV12-4, with D maybe TRBD1 (5 bases). Trimming took off 7 bases at V and 9 bases at J, with 13 bases between the two ends. The CDR3 consists of 13 residues. CDR3 sequence: CASNLQGFSPLHF. The CDR3 nucleotides are TGTGCCAGCAATTTGCAGGGATTTTCACCCCTCCACTTT.

This rearrangement joins TRBV11-2 to TRBJ2-2, with a weak D call TRBD2 (5 bases). Germline CDR1 reads SGHAT; CDR2 reads FQNNGV. V was shortened by 5 bases and J by 0 bases, with 13 bases between the two germline ends. The CDR3 is made up of 16 amino acids. DNA of the CDR3: TGTGCCAGCAGCCCTTCCGTAGCGACGAACACCGGGGAGCTGTTTTTT. Encoded protein: CASSPSVATNTGELFF.

The rearrangement joins TRBV10-3 to TRBJ2-3; a possible D gene is TRBD2 (6 bases). Germline V lookup: CDR1 ENHRY, CDR2 SYGVKD. CDR3 length: 11 amino acids. The germline V and J ends were trimmed by 10 bases and 4 bases, with 9 bases remaining between them. CDR3 DNA sequence: TGTGCCACCCGACTAGCAGATACGCAGTATTTT. Its translation: CATRLADTQYF.

This clone was found a few times. The chain recombines TRBV7-2 with TRBJ1-3; 9 positions agree with TRBD1. The CDR3 spans 16 residues. The V and J ends lost 2 bases and 4 bases, in that order; junction bases with no gene match: 6. The germline V gene encodes CDR1 SGHTA and CDR2 FQGNSA. CDR3 loop: CASSLRSQGAGNTIYF. The CDR3 region has the DNA TGTGCCAGCAGCTTACGCTCACAGGGGGCGGGAAACACCATATATTTT. The full variable domain, with the rest looked up from reference TRBV7-2 and TRBJ1-3, is GAGVSQSPSNKVTEKGKDVELRCDPISGHTALYWYRQSLGQGLEFLIYFQGNSAPDKSGLPSDRFSAERTGGSVSTLTIQRTQQEDSAVYLCASSLRSQGAGNTIYFGEGSWLTVV.

In its sample, this clone was seen a few times. The CDR3 sequence: CASSPRGQGYAEAFF. The CDR3 DNA reads TGTGCCAGCAGTCCCCGGGGACAGGGTTACGCTGAAGCTTTCTTT. The chain uses TRBV6-2 or TRBV6-3 and TRBJ1-1, with 9 bases matching TRBD1. CDR3 length equals 15 residues. Germline CDR1 is MNHEY and CDR2 is SVGEGT. V shed 5 bases, J shed 6 bases, and the junction held 10 bases outside the gene matches.

V usage is TRBV4-1 and J usage is TRBJ1-2, with 7 positions matching TRBD1. There are 15 residues in the CDR3. The trim removed 0 bases at V and 8 bases at J, leaving 9 bases unmatched. Germline assignment: CDR1 MGHRA and CDR2 YSYEKL. The CDR3: CASSQENTGVWGYTF. The CDR3 DNA is TGCGCCAGCAGCCAAGAAAATACAGGGGTGTGGGGCTACACCTTC.

The chain employs TRBV7-9 and TRBJ2-7; 9 bases line up with TRBD2. CDR3 length: 17 residues. The ends lost 5 bases at V and 0 bases at J; junction bases unmatched: 11. Per the germline V gene, CDR1 is SEHNR and CDR2 is FQNEAQ (reference sequence). CDR3 sequence: CASSNPGAGGFSYEQYF. The DNA of the CDR3 is TGTGCCAGCAGCAACCCGGGAGCGGGGGGCTTCTCCTACGAGCAGTACTTC.

This chain links TRBV6-5 with TRBJ2-5; TRBD2 matches at 12 bases. Trimming took 5 bases from V and 4 from J; bases not matched to a gene: 2. In germline, CDR1 is MNHEY, CDR2 SVGAGI. The CDR3 totals 14 residues. The DNA of the CDR3 is TGTGCCAGCAGTCTAGCGGGGGGGCGAGAGACCCAGTACTTC. It is translated as CASSLAGGRETQYF.

This rearrangement joins TRBV4-3 to TRBJ2-7; the D gene is possibly TRBD1 (5 bases). Trimming stripped 11 bases from V and 3 bases from J, with 17 bases between. The CDR3 runs to 13 residues. Germline V CDR1 and CDR2: LGHNA, YSLEER. This chain's CDR3 is CAPGSQGHYEQYF. DNA of the CDR3: TGCGCCCCAGGGTCCCAAGGACACTACGAGCAGTACTTC.

The rearrangement links TRBV6-1 to TRBJ2-5; D possibly corresponds to TRBD2 (7 bases). The CDR3 is 16 residues long. In germline, CDR1 is MNHNS, CDR2 SASEGT. Trimming removed 1 base at V and 4 bases at J, with 16 bases between. The CDR3 region is CASSEGGGALPETQYF. The CDR3 coding sequence is TGTGCCAGCAGTGAAGGCGGGGGCGCACTACCAGAGACCCAGTACTTC.

This chain connects TRBV9 to TRBJ2-5, with TRBD2 as a possible D gene (5 bases). The CDR3 has 15 residues. Trimming removed 0 bases at V and 2 bases at J, with 11 bases between. Germline values: CDR1 SGDLS, CDR2 YYNGEE. CDR3 sequence: CASSVGPGSQETQYF. The DNA of the CDR3 is TGTGCCAGCAGCGTAGGTCCGGGGTCTCAAGAGACCCAGTACTTC.

This clone was detected many times. The J gene is TRBJ2-7, the V gene TRBV12-5, with D possibly being TRBD1 (6 bases). This CDR3 is built from 15 residues. V lost 1 base and J lost 0, with 10 bases in between. The germline CDR1 and CDR2 sequences are LGHNT and FRNRAP. The CDR3 loop is CASGLGQTGSYEQYF. In DNA, the CDR3 is TGTGCTAGTGGTTTGGGACAGACAGGCTCCTACGAGCAGTACTTC. The full variable domain, rest sourced from reference TRBV12-5 and TRBJ2-7, is DARVTQTPRHKVTEMGQEVTMRCQPILGHNTVFWYRQTMMQGLELLAYFRNRAPLDDSGMPKDRFSAEMPDATLATLKIQPSEPRDSAVYFCASGLGQTGSYEQYFGPGTRLTVT.